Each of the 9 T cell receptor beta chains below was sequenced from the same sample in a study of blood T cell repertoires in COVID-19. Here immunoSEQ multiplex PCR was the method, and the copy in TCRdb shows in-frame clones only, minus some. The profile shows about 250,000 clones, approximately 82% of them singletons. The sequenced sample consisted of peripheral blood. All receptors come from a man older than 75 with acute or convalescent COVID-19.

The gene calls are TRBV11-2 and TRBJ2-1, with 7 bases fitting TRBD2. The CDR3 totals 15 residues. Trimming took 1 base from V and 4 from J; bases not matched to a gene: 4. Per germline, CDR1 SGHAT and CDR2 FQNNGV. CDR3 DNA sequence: TGTGCCAGCAGCTTAGCGCCTAGCGGATACAATGAGCAGTTCTTC. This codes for CASSLAPSGYNEQFF.

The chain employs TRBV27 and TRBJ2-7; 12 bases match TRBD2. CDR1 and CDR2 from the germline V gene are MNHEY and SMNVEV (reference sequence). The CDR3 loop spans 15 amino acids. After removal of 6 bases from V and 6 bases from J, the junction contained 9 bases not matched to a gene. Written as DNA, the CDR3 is TGTGCCAGCAGCCCCTCGACTAGCGGGAGTCGCGAGCAGTACTTC. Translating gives CASSPSTSGSREQYF.

CDR3 coding DNA: TGTGCCAGCAGCCAGAGAATAAACTATGGCTACACCTTC. Translating it yields CASSQRINYGYTF. J is TRBJ1-2 and V is TRBV3-1 (or the pseudogene TRBV3-2), with no clear D. Trimming stripped 3 bases from V and 2 bases from J, with 7 bases between. The CDR3 runs 13 residues. The germline V gene has CDR1 LGHDT and CDR2 YNNKEL (reference sequence).

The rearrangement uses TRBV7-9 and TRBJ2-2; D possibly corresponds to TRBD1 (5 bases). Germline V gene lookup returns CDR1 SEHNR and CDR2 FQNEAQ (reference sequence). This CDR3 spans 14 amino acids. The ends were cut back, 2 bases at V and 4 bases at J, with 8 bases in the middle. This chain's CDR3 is CASSLIQGTGELFF. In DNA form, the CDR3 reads TGTGCCAGCAGCTTAATTCAGGGCACCGGGGAGCTGTTTTTT. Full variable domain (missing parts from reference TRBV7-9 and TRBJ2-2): DTGVSQNPRHKITKRGQNVTFRCDPISEHNRLYWYRQTLGQGPEFLTYFQNEAQLEKSRLLSDRFSAERPKGSFSTLEIQRTEQGDSAMYLCASSLIQGTGELFFGEGSRLTVL.

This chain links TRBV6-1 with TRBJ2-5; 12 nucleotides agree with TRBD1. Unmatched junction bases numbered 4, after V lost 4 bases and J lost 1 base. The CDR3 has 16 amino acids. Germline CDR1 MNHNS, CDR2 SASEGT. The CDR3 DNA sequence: TGTGCCAGCAGTGTCCGGGACAGGGGGCTCCAAGAGACCCAGTACTTC. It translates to CASSVRDRGLQETQYF.

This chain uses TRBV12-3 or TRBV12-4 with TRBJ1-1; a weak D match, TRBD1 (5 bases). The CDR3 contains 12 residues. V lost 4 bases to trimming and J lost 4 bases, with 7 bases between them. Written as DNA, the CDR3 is TGTGCCAGCAGTTGGGGGGGCACTGAAGCTTTCTTT. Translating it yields CASSWGGTEAFF.

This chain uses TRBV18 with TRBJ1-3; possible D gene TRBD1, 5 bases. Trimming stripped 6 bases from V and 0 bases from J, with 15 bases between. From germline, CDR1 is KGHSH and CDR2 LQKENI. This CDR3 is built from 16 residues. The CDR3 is CASSANGGTSGNTIYF. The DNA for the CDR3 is TGTGCCAGCTCGGCGAATGGGGGGACCTCTGGAAACACCATATATTTT.

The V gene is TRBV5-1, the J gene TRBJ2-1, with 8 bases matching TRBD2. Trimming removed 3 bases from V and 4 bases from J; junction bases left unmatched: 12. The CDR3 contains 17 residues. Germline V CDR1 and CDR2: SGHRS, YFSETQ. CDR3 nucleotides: TGCGCCAGCAGCTCCCCTATCGGTAGCGGGGAATACAATGAGCAGTTCTTC. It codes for CASSSPIGSGEYNEQFF.

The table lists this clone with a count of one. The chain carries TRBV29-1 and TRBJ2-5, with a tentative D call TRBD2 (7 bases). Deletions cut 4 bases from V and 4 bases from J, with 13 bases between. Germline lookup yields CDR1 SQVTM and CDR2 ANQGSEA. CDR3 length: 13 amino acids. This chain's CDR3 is CSVVRGAPETQYF. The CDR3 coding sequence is TGCAGCGTTGTACGGGGGGCCCCAGAGACCCAGTACTTC.